These 23 T cell receptor beta chains came from one sample sequenced in a study of early T cells in non-severe SARS-CoV-2 infection. MiXCR was run by TCRdb on the 5' RACE reads, yielding one entry per CDR3 protein. The sample has about 36,000 distinct CDR3 sequences, around 6.5% seen once. The input for sequencing was whole blood, taken at baseline. The receptors stem from an adult who was a healthcare worker with PCR-confirmed SARS-CoV-2 infection or an uninfected control (not recorded which).

This clonotype was counted at least ten times. This chain uses TRBV20-1 with TRBJ1-2; 9 bases are a match to TRBD1. J gave up 1 base and V 1 base, and 7 bases lay outside the gene matches. The CDR3 consists of 16 residues. The germline V gene encodes CDR1 DFQATT and CDR2 SNEGSKA (reference sequence). The CDR3 loop reads CSARGPGQGLNYGYTF. CDR3 in DNA: TGCAGTGCTAGAGGACCGGGACAGGGTCTTAACTATGGCTACACCTTC.

This clonotype turned up a few times. The rearrangement links TRBV13 to TRBJ2-5, with 11 bases fitting TRBD2. CDR1 and CDR2 from the germline V gene are PRHDT and FYEKMQ (reference sequence). The ends lost 6 bases at V and 0 bases at J; junction bases unmatched: 6. This CDR3 has 16 amino acids. CDR3 in DNA: TGTGCCAGCAGTCGAAGACTAGCGGGAAACCAAGAGACCCAGTACTTC. Encoded protein: CASSRRLAGNQETQYF.

This clonotype was seen a handful of times. Its ends do not fully match the called genes, so a read error is possible. V usage is TRBV12-3 or TRBV12-4 and J usage is TRBJ2-1, with 9 positions matching TRBD2. The length of the CDR3 is 15 residues. The CDR3, as DNA: TGTGCCAGCAGTATAGCGGGAGCCCCCTACAATGAGCAGTTCTTC. It codes for CASSIAGAPYNEQFF.

This clonotype was counted many times. The V and J genes are TRBV20-1 and TRBJ2-1, with D possibly matching TRBD2 (5 bases). Trimming cost V 6 bases and J 3 bases, with 18 bases left between them. Germline V gives CDR1 DFQATT, CDR2 SNEGSKA (reference sequence). This CDR3 has 15 amino acids. CDR3 sequence (DNA): TGCAGTGCGCCCGGAAACCGGGATTTCTACAATGAGCAGTTCTTC. Residues: CSAPGNRDFYNEQFF.

This clonotype was seen only a few times. The genes are TRBV30 and TRBJ2-3; the match to TRBD2 covers 10 bases. The CDR3 is 16 amino acids. The V and J ends lost 3 bases and 1 base, in that order; junction bases with no gene match: 7. In germline, CDR1 is GTSNPN, CDR2 SVGIG (reference sequence). CDR3 in DNA: TGTGCCTGGAGCCGCGGACTAGCGGATCGCACAGATACGCAGTATTTT. Residues: CAWSRGLADRTDTQYF.

This clonotype showed up just a few times. The V call is TRBV24-1, the J call TRBJ2-1; D call uncertain. The CDR3 covers 11 residues. V lost 9 bases and J 4 bases, leaving 6 bases between the germline ends. The V gene's germline CDR1 is KGHDR and CDR2 SFDVKD. CDR3 DNA sequence: TGTGCCACCGCTACATACAATGAGCAGTTCTTC. Translated: CATATYNEQFF.

This clonotype is labeled medium-sized. The chain uses TRBV7-2 and TRBJ2-5; D may be TRBD1 (6 bases). The V gene lost 3 bases and the J gene lost 6 bases, with 17 bases spanning the gap. The CDR3 consists of 15 residues. Germline lookup yields CDR1 SGHTA and CDR2 FQGNSA. The CDR3 coding sequence is TGTGCCAGCAGCTTTTTCTTAGGGGGTGGAAAGACCCAGTACTTC. Its protein product is CASSFFLGGGKTQYF.

This clonotype was recorded once. This rearrangement joins TRBV12-3 or TRBV12-4 to TRBJ2-3; D is unresolved. The CDR3 sequence is 13 residues long. V shed 7 bases and J shed 7 bases, with 15 bases lying between them. The chain's CDR3 is CASNHHTQNTQYF. In DNA, the CDR3 is TGTGCCAGCAACCACCACACACAAAATACGCAGTATTTT.

The genes are TRBV21-1 and TRBJ2-7; no check of the table's D call, TRBD1, against the DNA was made. TRBV21-1 is noted as a pseudogene. The CDR3 extends over 14 amino acids. The CDR3 coding sequence is TGTGCCAGCAGCAAAGGGGACAGGGGACCCGAGCAGTACTTC. Its translation: CASSKGDRGPEQYF.

In DNA, the CDR3 is TGTGCCAGCAGCCCTAGCGGGAGCTACGAGCAGTACTTC. Its protein product is CASSPSGSYEQYF. This chain links TRBV9 with TRBJ2-7; 10 nucleotides align to TRBD2. Germline loops: CDR1 SGDLS, CDR2 YYNGEE. The length of the CDR3 is 13 residues. J gave up 3 bases and V 4 bases, and 1 base lay outside the gene matches.

The sample holds many counts of this clonotype. The gene calls are TRBV6-2 or TRBV6-3 and TRBJ2-5; D unclear. The CDR3 is 12 amino acids. CDR1 is MNHEY, CDR2 SVGEGT, per germline. The germline V and J ends were trimmed by 0 bases and 4 bases, with 3 bases remaining between them. The CDR3 sequence is CASSYSPETQYF. CDR3 sequence (DNA): TGTGCCAGCAGTTACTCTCCAGAGACCCAGTACTTC.

This clonotype was counted many times. The chain recombines TRBV27 with TRBJ1-2; D is possibly TRBD1 (5 bases). V lost 0 bases, J lost 4 bases, and 9 bases lay in between. Germline V gives CDR1 MNHEY, CDR2 SMNVEV (reference sequence). The CDR3 runs 14 residues. The chain's CDR3 is CASSLSRQGYGYTF. The CDR3 nucleotides are TGTGCCAGCAGTTTATCGCGGCAGGGCTATGGCTACACCTTC.

This clonotype has more than one count but fewer than ten. The chain recombines TRBV5-1 with TRBJ1-1; 8 bases map to TRBD1. Germline V gives CDR1 SGHRS, CDR2 YFSETQ. The CDR3 spans 14 residues. V dropped 4 bases and J dropped 3; count of bases not matched to a gene: 5. CDR3 amino acids: CASSQGAGHTEAFF. The CDR3 DNA follows: TGCGCCAGCAGCCAGGGGGCAGGGCACACTGAAGCTTTCTTT.

The chain joins TRBV4-2 to TRBJ2-1; D is perhaps TRBD1 or TRBD2 (5 bases each). The CDR3 has 16 amino acids. Trimming cost V 0 bases and J 5 bases, with 14 bases left between them. Germline-derived CDR1 and CDR2 are LGHNA and YNFKEQ. Here the CDR3 reads CASSQEGLAPDNEQFF. The CDR3 DNA is TGTGCCAGCAGCCAAGAGGGGCTAGCACCTGACAATGAGCAGTTCTTC.

This clonotype occurred a few times. This chain connects TRBV9 to TRBJ2-2, with a possible D match to TRBD2 (6 bases). The germline V and J ends were trimmed by 8 bases and 7 bases, with 15 bases remaining between them. The CDR3 runs to 13 residues. Per the germline V gene, CDR1 is SGDLS and CDR2 is YYNGEE. The DNA for the CDR3 is TGTGCCAGTACCCCACGGGAGCACGGGGAGCTGTTTTTT. Translating it yields CASTPREHGELFF.

The sample holds many counts of this clonotype. The chain couples TRBV12-3 or TRBV12-4 to TRBJ1-1; D not certain. Trimming stripped 5 bases from V and 10 bases from J, with 11 bases between. This CDR3 comprises 11 residues. The CDR3 loop is CASSTYSGAFF. The CDR3 DNA follows: TGTGCCAGCAGTACATACAGTGGAGCTTTCTTT.

This rearrangement joins TRBV12-3 or TRBV12-4 to TRBJ1-2; 7 nucleotides agree with TRBD1. This CDR3 is 16 amino acids long. Unmatched junction bases numbered 4, after V lost 0 bases and J lost 0 bases. The CDR3: CASSLATGWANYGYTF. In nucleotides, the CDR3 is TGTGCCAGCAGTTTAGCGACAGGGTGGGCTAACTATGGCTACACCTTC.

The chain combines TRBV7-3 with TRBJ1-5, with D maybe TRBD1 (5 bases). The J call is doubtful: the DNA matches TRBJ2-3 better. CDR3 size: 13 residues. The germline V gene encodes CDR1 SGHTA and CDR2 FQGTGA. The CDR3 loop is CASSFDRNQPQYF. CDR3 nucleotide sequence: TGTGCCAGCAGCTTTGACAGAAATCAGCCCCAGTATTTT.

There are many counts of this clonotype. This rearrangement joins TRBV6-5 to TRBJ2-6; 7 bases are shared with TRBD1. The junction had 4 bases not matched to a gene; V was cut back by 6 bases and J by 2 bases. Germline V gives CDR1 MNHEY, CDR2 SVGAGI. CDR3 length equals 15 residues. The CDR3 nucleotides read TGTGCCAGCAGGGACAGGACAGCTGGGGCCAACGTCCTGACTTTC. The encoded protein is CASRDRTAGANVLTF.

J is TRBJ2-3 and V is TRBV7-9; 7 positions agree with TRBD2. The germline V gene encodes CDR1 SEHNR and CDR2 FQNEAQ (reference sequence). This CDR3 contains 17 residues. The trim removed 5 bases at V and 6 bases at J, leaving 17 bases unmatched. The CDR3 DNA sequence: TGTGCCAGCAGCCCCCACTCGGGAGGACTTGGGGTGGATACGCAGTATTTT. Amino acids: CASSPHSGGLGVDTQYF.

This clonotype was observed a few times. V gene TRBV18 combines with J gene TRBJ1-3; 8 bases map to TRBD1. CDR1 and CDR2 from the germline V gene are KGHSH and LQKENI. The ends lost 3 bases at V and 3 bases at J; junction bases unmatched: 1. This CDR3 contains 14 residues. The CDR3 protein is CASSPTGDGNTIYF. The CDR3 nucleotides are TGTGCCAGCTCACCGACAGGGGATGGAAACACCATATATTTT.

This clonotype is labeled medium-sized. The J gene is TRBJ2-3, the V gene TRBV4-1, with D unclear. V lost 0 bases and J lost 2, with 3 bases in between. Germline V gives CDR1 MGHRA, CDR2 YSYEKL. The CDR3 consists of 13 residues. The CDR3 loop reads CASSQDSTDTQYF. As DNA, the CDR3 is TGCGCCAGCAGCCAAGACTCCACAGATACGCAGTATTTT.

This clonotype was found many times. The V call is TRBV7-9, the J call TRBJ2-1, with D possibly TRBD2 on 5 matching bases. Looked up from germline, CDR1 is SEHNR and CDR2 is FQNEAQ (reference sequence). The length of the CDR3 is 12 residues. V lost 5 bases, J lost 6 bases, and 8 bases lay in between. The CDR3 sequence is CASSVRVNEQFF. The CDR3 region has the DNA TGTGCCAGCAGCGTGAGGGTCAATGAGCAGTTCTTC.